This T cell receptor (beta chain) is from a study of cytomegalovirus exposure and HLA in healthy donors. As for this clone: The target antigen is unknown.

The study ran its PCR with 60 Vbeta and 13 Jbeta primers. The repertoire was sequenced with immunoSEQ multiplex PCR; TCRdb's copy has only in-frame clones and lacks some. The sample consists of 160,000 or so clones, around three quarters of them appearing once. Overall study results and limits: Analyzed later, most CMV-associated TCR beta chains appeared HLA-restricted. In a later analysis, compared with equally common non-associated chains, HLA-associated beta chains were more expanded.

All the people who gave samples were healthy bone marrow donors. Whereas donors were nominally healthy upon sampling, unrecorded immune exposures were probable. Germline V gene data show CDR1 as MNHNS and CDR2 as SASEGT. This CDR3 has 14 amino acids. Trimming cost V 0 bases and J 8 bases, with 14 bases left between them. The TCR comes from a woman aged 40 to 50 in good health and CMV-seronegative. This sequence joins TRBV6-1 and TRBJ2-7, with a weak D call TRBD1 (7 bases). The specimen was PBMCs. The CDR3 is CASSEASGGGQQYF. In DNA, the CDR3 is TGTGCCAGCAGTGAAGCAAGTGGAGGGGGCCAGCAGTACTTC.